The next 24 T cell receptor beta chains were all read from a single sample in a study of vaccination and CD4 T cells after COVID-19. These receptors have no identified antigens. Treatment described: approximately nine-day PBMC culture with coronavirus spike peptide pools or control peptides (ViraFEST assay). Sequencing of DNA taken from cultured CD4+ T cells relied on the Oncomine TCR Beta short-read assay. MiXCR, applied by TCRdb to the PCR reads, yields one record per CDR3 protein. The sample yields around 12,000 distinct CDR3 sequences, roughly 57% seen once. Source material: CD4+ T cells from blood, cultured in vitro. These receptors all come from a human donor who had recovered from COVID-19.

The V call is TRBV7-9, the J call TRBJ2-7; D unclear. The CDR3 covers 16 residues. V was pared by 4 bases and J by 0 bases, with 16 bases between. The germline V gene encodes CDR1 SEHNR and CDR2 FQNEAQ (reference sequence). DNA of the CDR3: TGTGCCAGCAGCTCTTATTCCCCCGGCAGCTCCTACGAGCAGTACTTC. Translated: CASSSYSPGSSYEQYF.

This chain links TRBV5-1 with TRBJ1-3; D not certain. Germline values: CDR1 SGHRS, CDR2 YFSETQ. The germline V and J ends were trimmed by 4 bases and 0 bases, with 11 bases remaining between them. The CDR3 loop spans 15 amino acids. CDR3 bases: TGCGCCAGCAGCAACTTGGGGAGCTCTGGAAACACCATATATTTT. Amino acids: CASSNLGSSGNTIYF.

This clonotype has just a few counts. DNA of the CDR3: TGTGCCAGCAGCTTGGGACCGGACAATCAGCCCCAGCATTTT. Residues: CASSLGPDNQPQHF. V gene TRBV11-3 combines with J gene TRBJ1-5; TRBD1 is a possible D gene (5 bases). This CDR3 region has 14 residues. CDR1 is SGHNT, CDR2 YENEEA, per germline. V was shortened by 3 bases and J by 3 bases, with 9 bases between the two germline ends.

This clonotype has a handful of counts. This rearrangement joins TRBV20-1 to TRBJ1-2; TRBD1 is a possible D gene (5 bases). CDR1 and CDR2 from the germline V gene are DFQATT and SNEGSKA (reference sequence). V was cut by 3 bases and J by 0 bases, with 8 bases left in between. This CDR3 is built from 13 residues. Written as DNA, the CDR3 is TGCAGTGCTAGCGACAGAGCTAACTATGGCTACACCTTC. As protein: CSASDRANYGYTF.

V usage is TRBV20-1 and J usage is TRBJ2-5, with D hard to call. CDR1 is DFQATT and CDR2 is SNEGSKA in the germline V gene (reference sequence). The CDR3 runs 13 residues. Between the trimmed V and J ends, which lost 6 bases and 5 bases, there was a span of 16 bases. The CDR3 protein is CSASARVRETQYF. CDR3 DNA sequence: TGCAGTGCCTCGGCTAGGGTCAGGGAGACCCAGTACTTC.

The rearrangement joins TRBV2 to TRBJ1-1; D unclear. Deletions cut 7 bases from V and 3 bases from J, with 6 bases between. Per germline, CDR1 SNHLY and CDR2 FYNNEI. This CDR3 has 11 residues. CDR3 DNA sequence: TGTGCCAGCAAAACACACACTGAAGCTTTCTTT. Amino acids: CASKTHTEAFF. Complete variable domain (other parts from reference TRBV2 and TRBJ1-1): EPEVTQTPSHQVTQMGQEVILRCVPISNHLYFYWYRQILGQKVEFLVSFYNNEISEKSEIFDDQFSVERPDGSNFTLKIRSTKLEDSAMYFCASKTHTEAFFGQGTRLTVV.

The chain couples TRBV27 to TRBJ1-3; D is possibly TRBD1 (6 bases). This CDR3 region has 16 residues. Trimming took 2 bases from V and 2 from J, leaving 13 bases between them. Germline loops: CDR1 MNHEY, CDR2 SMNVEV (reference sequence). This chain's CDR3 is CASSLRGMMAGNTIYF. The CDR3 bases are TGTGCCAGCAGTTTAAGGGGGATGATGGCTGGAAACACCATATATTTT.

The genes are TRBV10-3 and TRBJ1-2; maybe TRBD1 (5 bases). Germline V gene sequence: CDR1 ENHRY, CDR2 SYGVKD. V lost 6 bases and J 0 bases, leaving 17 bases between the germline ends. This CDR3 has 16 amino acids. The CDR3 DNA reads TGTGCCATCAGCCCAATAATGGGGGGAGCTAACTATGGCTACACCTTC. Protein: CAISPIMGGANYGYTF.

V and J are TRBV20-1 and TRBJ2-3, with D maybe TRBD2 (6 bases). The CDR3 spans 16 residues. CDR1 and CDR2 from the germline V gene are DFQATT and SNEGSKA (reference sequence). Trimming stripped 0 bases from V and 6 bases from J, with 19 bases between. The CDR3 nucleotides are TGCAGTGCTAGAGATCCCAGCGGGCCCTATGAGGATACGCAGTATTTT. This codes for CSARDPSGPYEDTQYF.

The chain recombines TRBV6-2 or TRBV6-3 with TRBJ1-1; D is unclear. Germline-derived CDR1 and CDR2 are MNHEY and SVGEGT. The length of the CDR3 is 14 residues. With 6 bases removed from V and 0 bases from J, the gap between germline ends came to 11 bases. The CDR3 nucleotides are TGTGCCAGCAGGATACCCCAACTGAACACTGAAGCTTTCTTT. It is translated as CASRIPQLNTEAFF.

This clonotype has just a few counts. The gene calls are TRBV27 and TRBJ1-6; D is ambiguous. This CDR3 has 14 amino acids. Trimming left V 4 bases short and J 0 bases short, with 4 bases between. Germline V gene sequence: CDR1 MNHEY, CDR2 SMNVEV (reference sequence). CDR3 residues: CASSSVSYNSPLHF. The CDR3 bases are TGTGCCAGCAGTTCGGTCTCCTATAATTCACCCCTCCACTTT.

For the CDR3, the DNA is TGTGCCAGCAGCGCTGGAGGACAGAGACTCTATGGCTACACCTTC. Residues: CASSAGGQRLYGYTF. V gene TRBV27 combines with J gene TRBJ1-2, with a possible D match to TRBD1 (6 bases). The CDR3 is 15 residues long. With 6 bases removed from V and 4 bases from J, the gap between germline ends came to 18 bases. Germline assignment: CDR1 MNHEY and CDR2 SMNVEV (reference sequence).

The chain joins TRBV7-9 to TRBJ2-2; D remains ambiguous. The V gene's germline CDR1 is SEHNR and CDR2 FQNEAQ (reference sequence). This CDR3 has 13 amino acids. V was clipped by 1 base and J by 7 bases, with 7 bases between them. CDR3 nucleotides: TGTGCCAGCAGCTTAGAAGTCCACGGGGAGCTGTTTTTT. The encoded protein is CASSLEVHGELFF.

Only one count was recorded for this clonotype. The chain recombines TRBV10-3 with TRBJ2-1, with 13 bases matching TRBD2. After removal of 4 bases from V and 9 bases from J, the junction contained 6 bases not matched to a gene. The germline V gene encodes CDR1 ENHRY and CDR2 SYGVKD. The CDR3 totals 15 residues. The CDR3 region has the DNA TGTGCCATCAGTGGAACTAGCGGGGGGGCAGGTGAGCAGTTCTTC. This translates into CAISGTSGGAGEQFF.

The chain couples TRBV20-1 to TRBJ2-5, with 7 bases matching TRBD1. With V trimmed by 6 bases and J by 2 bases, 6 bases remained unmatched. Germline lookup yields CDR1 DFQATT and CDR2 SNEGSKA (reference sequence). The length of the CDR3 is 13 residues. In nucleotides, the CDR3 is TGCAGTGCCTTCAGGGACAGTCAAGAGACCCAGTACTTC. This translates into CSAFRDSQETQYF.

In DNA, the CDR3 is TGTGCCAGCCAAGCGGCCATGAACACTGAAGCTTTCTTT. Translated, it gives CASQAAMNTEAFF. The chain employs TRBV6-1 and TRBJ1-1, with no clear D. Trimming cost V 8 bases and J 0 bases, with 10 bases left between them. Germline CDR1 and CDR2: MNHNS and SASEGT. This CDR3 comprises 13 residues.

The rearrangement links TRBV7-3 to TRBJ1-1; TRBD1 might be the D (5 bases). Germline CDR1 reads SGHTA; CDR2 reads FQGTGA. The CDR3 covers 13 residues. The V end was cut by 2 bases, the J end by 5 bases, with 9 bases between. The CDR3 loop reads CASSLGQGTEAFF. The CDR3 DNA reads as TGTGCCAGCAGCTTAGGGCAGGGTACTGAAGCTTTCTTT.

This rearrangement joins TRBV12-3 or TRBV12-4 to TRBJ1-1; D call uncertain. This CDR3 has 14 residues. The V and J ends lost 3 bases and 1 base respectively, with 9 bases between them. The chain's CDR3 is CASSFQASNTEAFF. The CDR3 coding sequence is TGTGCCAGCAGTTTTCAGGCGTCGAACACTGAAGCTTTCTTT.

This chain connects TRBV5-4 to TRBJ2-1, with 10 bases that match TRBD2. V trimming: 1 base; J trimming: 5 bases; junction bases outside the gene matches: 0. The length of the CDR3 is 14 residues. The germline V gene encodes CDR1 SGHNT and CDR2 YYREEE (reference sequence). The CDR3 sequence: CASSLTSGNNEQFF. The CDR3 nucleotides are TGTGCCAGCAGCTTGACTAGCGGGAACAATGAGCAGTTCTTC.

This chain joins TRBV7-6 and TRBJ2-7, with D hard to call. The germline V and J ends were trimmed by 1 base and 6 bases, with 7 bases remaining between them. Germline V gene sequence: CDR1 SGHVS, CDR2 FNYEAQ. The length of the CDR3 is 12 residues. The CDR3 nucleotides read TGTGCCAGCAGCTTAGATTCCGGCGAGCAGTACTTC. Amino acids: CASSLDSGEQYF.

The gene calls are TRBV7-8 and TRBJ1-4, with D unresolved. Germline V CDR1 and CDR2: SGHVS, FQNEAQ. The CDR3 is 15 amino acids. V was cut by 0 bases and J by 4 bases, with 9 bases left in between. The CDR3 loop reads CASSLAHWDNEKLFF. In DNA form, the CDR3 reads TGTGCCAGCAGCTTAGCCCACTGGGATAATGAAAAACTGTTTTTT.

The rearrangement uses TRBV12-3 or TRBV12-4 and TRBJ2-7; perhaps TRBD2 as D (6 bases). This CDR3 region has 14 residues. Trimming took off 7 bases at V and 6 bases at J, with 19 bases between the two ends. The CDR3 region has the DNA TGTGCCAGCACTGCGAGGGAGGCGTGGGGCGAGCAGTACTTC. Translation: CASTAREAWGEQYF.

The rearrangement links TRBV15 to TRBJ2-7; D is unresolved. Trimming stripped 0 bases from V and 4 bases from J, with 10 bases between. The germline CDR1 and CDR2 sequences are LNHNV and YYDKDF (reference sequence). This CDR3 has 14 residues. CDR3 DNA: TGTGCCACCAGCAGAGACGGTGGGGTTTACGAGCAGTACTTC. Translating gives CATSRDGGVYEQYF.

This clonotype was detected a few times. The chain carries TRBV6-5 and TRBJ1-1; D is unclear. The CDR3 is 14 amino acids. Germline values: CDR1 MNHEY, CDR2 SVGAGI. Deletions cut 2 bases from V and 0 bases from J, with 7 bases between. Here the CDR3 DNA reads TGTGCCAGCAGTTACGGGCAAGTGAACACTGAAGCTTTCTTT. It encodes CASSYGQVNTEAFF.